One sample yielded the 25 T cell receptor beta chains listed below, sequenced in a study of tumor and adjacent non-tumor tissue in lung cancer. No cell sorting was done before RNA was extracted from the tissue. Three rounds of nested PCR, following a modified ARM-PCR protocol, produced the TCRbeta library. TCRdb reanalysed the multiplex PCR reads using MiXCR and keeps one entry per CDR3 protein. Here the sample spans 100,000 to 150,000 distinct CDR3 sequences, roughly 64% being singletons. The sample consisted of lung tumor tissue. The source of these receptors is a man aged 25 to 40 with non-small cell lung cancer.

This clonotype was counted ten times or more. CDR3 amino acids: CSAGGRENTEAFF. Written as DNA, the CDR3 is TGCAGTGCCGGGGGCAGGGAGAACACTGAAGCTTTCTTT. The chain is built from TRBV20-1 and TRBJ1-1, with D perhaps matching TRBD1 (6 bases). Trimming removed 6 bases from V and 1 base from J, with 12 bases in between. The CDR3 has 13 amino acids. The germline gives CDR1 DFQATT, CDR2 SNEGSKA (reference sequence).

DNA of the CDR3: TGCGCCAGCAGCTTGGCCTCTAGCGGGGGACGAACCCTCTACTTC. Translation gives CASSLASSGGRTLYF. The genes are TRBV5-1 and TRBJ2-7; 10 bases line up with TRBD2. The CDR3 consists of 15 residues. Trimming removed 0 bases from V and 13 bases from J; junction bases left unmatched: 13. The germline gives CDR1 SGHRS, CDR2 YFSETQ.

With regard to this clonotype: The junction shows a germline mismatch at one end, possibly a read error. The chain carries TRBV11-3 and TRBJ2-7, with TRBD1 identical over 9 bases. This CDR3 has 14 residues. Germline CDR1 SGHNT, CDR2 YENEEA. DNA for the CDR3: TGTGCCAGCAGCTCGGGACAGGGAGTCTACGAGCAATACTTC. Translated: CASSSGQGVYEQYF. Using reference TRBV11-3 and TRBJ2-7 for the parts outside the CDR3, the full variable domain is EAGVVQSPRYKIIEKKQPVAFWCNPISGHNTLYWYLQNLGQGPELLIRYENEEAVDDSQLPKDRFSAERLKGVDSTLKIQPAELGDSAVYLCASSSGQGVYEQYFGPGTRLTVT.

This clonotype was counted ten times or more. The rearrangement uses TRBV20-1 and TRBJ1-3, with D possibly being TRBD1 (5 bases). There are 15 residues in the CDR3. Germline CDR1 is DFQATT and CDR2 is SNEGSKA (reference sequence). Trimming pared 1 base from V and 6 bases from J, leaving 16 bases between. The CDR3 coding sequence is TGCAGTGCTAGAGGGGACCCAAGGGATGAAAACACCATATATTTT. Its protein is CSARGDPRDENTIYF.

This clonotype has just a few counts. The chain recombines TRBV28 with TRBJ2-7; 10 bases match TRBD2. J gave up 7 bases and V 6 bases, and 12 bases lay outside the gene matches. The CDR3 is made up of 15 amino acids. The germline gives CDR1 MDHEN, CDR2 SYDVKM. CDR3 loop: CASSPSSGGRLEQYF. CDR3 coding DNA: TGTGCCAGCAGCCCATCTAGCGGGGGAAGGTTGGAGCAGTACTTC.

With regard to this clonotype: The germline gene is not matched at one end of the junction; a read error may be the cause. This chain uses TRBV11-2 with TRBJ2-7; D gene unclear. In germline, CDR1 is SGHAT, CDR2 FQNNGV. The CDR3 runs 12 residues. The CDR3 bases are TGTGCTAGCAGCTCACTTTCCACGGGTGGGCACTTC. The encoded protein is CASSSLSTGGHF.

In its sample, this clonotype was seen once. The chain carries TRBV20-1 and TRBJ1-1, with no clear D. The germline V gene encodes CDR1 DFQATT and CDR2 SNEGSKA (reference sequence). The CDR3 contains 11 residues. Trimming pared 5 bases from V and 12 bases from J, leaving 16 bases between. CDR3 DNA: TGCAGTGCTGGGGTGGGGTGCGAAACTTTCTTT. This encodes CSAGVGCETFF.

Concerning this clonotype itself: This may come from a read error, since a much larger clone is one base off. This chain connects TRBV29-1 to TRBJ2-4; 10 bases agree with TRBD1. Germline V lookup: CDR1 SQVTM, CDR2 ANQGSEA. CDR3 length: 11 residues. CDR3 protein: CNVGTGAIQYF. The CDR3 bases are TGCAACGTCGGGACAGGGGCGATTCAGTACTTC.

The rearrangement joins TRBV20-1 to TRBJ2-3; no definite D call. V was clipped by 0 bases and J by 8 bases, with 18 bases between them. CDR3 length: 15 amino acids. Germline V CDR1 and CDR2: DFQATT, SNEGSKA (reference sequence). CDR3 protein: CSARDSVGLASTQYF. In DNA form, the CDR3 reads TGCAGTGCTAGAGACAGTGTGGGATTAGCAAGTACGCAGTATTTT.

V and J are TRBV24-1 and TRBJ1-5; D might be TRBD1 (5 bases). The V gene's germline CDR1 is KGHDR and CDR2 SFDVKD. V was cut by 5 bases and J by 11 bases, with 12 bases left in between. CDR3 length: 12 amino acids. The CDR3 DNA reads as TGTGCCACCAGTGGCATTAGGGGTACCCAGCATTTT. It translates to CATSGIRGTQHF.

Comment on this clonotype: This CDR3 is missing its conserved last phenylalanine or tryptophan, likely due to a read error. The chain carries TRBV20-1 and TRBJ2-7; D is possibly TRBD1 (7 bases). Germline V lookup: CDR1 DFQATT, CDR2 SNEGSKA (reference sequence). There are 14 residues in the CDR3. With 4 bases removed from V and 5 bases from J, the gap between germline ends came to 18 bases. The CDR3 loop is CSAKTAGGLNEQYL. CDR3 DNA: TGCAGTGCTAAAACAGCAGGGGGGCTGAACGAGCAGTACCTC.

This chain connects TRBV11-1 to TRBJ2-5, with 7 positions matching TRBD2. Unmatched junction bases numbered 8, after V lost 10 bases and J lost 0 bases. The CDR3 is 14 amino acids. Germline V lookup: CDR1 SGHAT, CDR2 FQDESV (reference sequence). In DNA form, the CDR3 reads TGTGCCACAGCGGGACGGGGGGACCAAGAGACCCAGTACTTC. Protein product: CATAGRGDQETQYF. The whole variable domain, remainder taken from reference TRBV11-1 and TRBJ2-5, is EAEVAQSPRYKITEKSQAVAFWCDPISGHATLYWYRQILGQGPELLVQFQDESVVDDSQLPKDRFSAERLKGVDSTLKIQPAELGDSAMYLCATAGRGDQETQYFGPGTRLLVL.

The chain carries TRBV6-6 and TRBJ1-2, with D perhaps TRBD1 (6 bases). Germline assignment: CDR1 MNHNY and CDR2 SVGAGI (reference sequence). The CDR3 loop spans 11 amino acids. The V gene lost 9 bases and the J gene lost 7 bases, with 12 bases spanning the gap. The CDR3 spells CARGIGGGYTF. The CDR3 DNA follows: TGTGCCAGGGGGATAGGGGGTGGCTACACCTTC.

As for this clonotype: A single base separates this from a much larger clone, so it may be a read error. The CDR3 reads CSVEARRQYNEQFF. For the CDR3, the DNA is TGCAGCGTTGAAGCGAGAAGACAATACAATGAGCAGTTCTTC. The chain links TRBV29-1 to TRBJ2-1; no clear D. CDR1 and CDR2 (germline): SQVTM, ANQGSEA. The V end was cut by 1 base, the J end by 4 bases, with 11 bases between. This CDR3 has 14 residues.

Comments on this clonotype: Germline is not matched at one junction end, which may reflect a read error. The rearrangement uses TRBV11-2 and TRBJ2-5, with TRBD2 as a possible D gene (6 bases). The CDR3 has 14 residues. Germline V gene data show CDR1 as SGHAT and CDR2 as FQNNGV. The CDR3 coding sequence is TGTGCCAGCAGCATAGGGACTGGCCAAGGGACCCAGTACTTC. As protein: CASSIGTGQGTQYF.

On this clonotype: The conserved phenylalanine or tryptophan normally closing the CDR3 is absent here, so this likely arose from a read error. J is TRBJ2-3 and V is TRBV20-1, with TRBD1 as a possible D gene (6 bases). CDR1 and CDR2 (germline): DFQATT, SNEGSKA (reference sequence). Trimming stripped 1 base from V and 4 bases from J, with 9 bases between. The CDR3 extends over 13 amino acids. The CDR3 DNA follows: TGCAGTGCTAGAGGGTGGACAGCAGATACGCAGTATCTT. Protein sequence: CSARGWTADTQYL.

The chain carries TRBV5-6 and TRBJ2-2; D remains unclear. Deletions cut 1 base from V and 3 bases from J, with 10 bases between. Germline CDR1 reads SGHDT; CDR2 reads YYEEEE. CDR3 length: 15 amino acids. The CDR3 sequence: CASSLSGQDTGELFF. CDR3 nucleotide sequence: TGTGCCAGCAGCTTGAGTGGGCAAGACACCGGGGAGCTGTTTTTT.

Comment on this clonotype: The conserved final phenylalanine or tryptophan is absent from the CDR3, which likely points to a read error. J is TRBJ2-1 and V is TRBV11-2; possible D gene TRBD2, 6 bases. CDR1 is SGHAT, CDR2 FQNNGV, per germline. The CDR3 length is 15 residues. V was cut by 5 bases and J by 5 bases, with 16 bases left in between. The DNA of the CDR3 is TGTGCCAGCAGCGCGGGATTAAGAGTGAACAATGAGCAGTTCCTC. Protein: CASSAGLRVNNEQFL.

For this clonotype: Germline is not matched at one junction end, which may reflect a read error. The rearrangement uses TRBV11-3 and TRBJ2-1; possible D gene TRBD2, 6 bases. The CDR3 is 14 residues long. The germline V gene encodes CDR1 SGHNT and CDR2 YENEEA. The CDR3 nucleotides read TGTGCCAGCAGCTCGGGACTCATCTACAATGAGCAGTCCTTC. This encodes CASSSGLIYNEQSF.

As for this clonotype: This may come from a read error, since a much larger clone is one base off. V gene TRBV24-1 combines with J gene TRBJ2-1; TRBD2 matches 11 bases. J lost 6 bases, V lost 5 bases, and 8 bases had no gene match. The CDR3 covers 16 residues. Germline V lookup: CDR1 KGHDR, CDR2 SFDVKD. Here the CDR3 reads CATSGLTSGSVNEQFF. The CDR3 nucleotides are TGTGCCACCAGTGGCCTTACTAGCGGGAGCGTCAATGAGCAGTTCTTC.

This clonotype was detected many times. This chain joins TRBV7-8 and TRBJ2-7, with 8 bases that match TRBD1. V shed 5 bases, J shed 2 bases, and the junction held 8 bases outside the gene matches. The CDR3 has 15 residues. CDR1 and CDR2 (germline): SGHVS, FQNEAQ. CDR3 sequence reads: CASSQTGGHAYEQYF. CDR3 in DNA: TGTGCCAGCAGCCAAACAGGGGGACACGCCTACGAGCAGTACTTC.

Remarks on this clonotype: At one end, the junction sequence differs from germline, possibly due to a read error. The J gene is TRBJ2-3, the V gene TRBV29-1, with 7 bases fitting TRBD1. The germline gives CDR1 SQVTM, CDR2 ANQGSEA. CDR3 size: 15 residues. The CDR3 loop is CSVESRDSFTDTQYF. The CDR3 bases are TGCAGCGTTGAATCCCGGGACAGTTTCACAGATACTCAGTATTTT.

With regard to this clonotype: Its ends do not fully match the called genes, so a read error is possible. The chain carries TRBV6-2 or TRBV6-3 and TRBJ2-3, with a weak D call TRBD1 (5 bases). This CDR3 contains 14 residues. Germline CDR1 is MNHEY and CDR2 is SVGEGT. CDR3 protein: CVSQEDTSTDTQYF. The CDR3 DNA is TGTGTCAGCCAAGAGGACACCTCCACAGATACGCAGTATTTT.

As to this clonotype: A read error may be the cause here, since a much bigger clone is one base away. This chain uses TRBV5-5 with TRBJ2-7; tentative D call: TRBD1 (8 bases). CDR3 size: 14 residues. Germline CDR1 and CDR2: SGHKS and YYEKEE (reference sequence). CDR3 coding DNA: TGTGCCAGCAGCTGGGGGGGGACAGGTGACGAGCTGTACTTC. It specifies CASSWGGTGDELYF.

This clonotype has just one count. The chain combines TRBV5-1 with TRBJ2-5; the D is unclear. The CDR3 totals 11 residues. Germline CDR1 SGHRS, CDR2 YFSETQ. Trimming stripped 1 base from V and 9 bases from J, with 7 bases between. This CDR3 reads CASSLFEAQYF. Here the CDR3 DNA reads TGCGCCAGCAGCTTGTTTGAGGCCCAGTACTTC.